The clone carrying this T cell receptor beta chain was detected a few times. Its antigen is as yet unknown. This entry is derived from a study of cytomegalovirus exposure and HLA in healthy donors. Assay used: immunoSEQ multiplex PCR; TCRdb lists only in-frame clones, some missing. The table shows over 200,000 clones, with less than 95% occurring only once. Study conclusions and caveats: Per published reports, the classifier diagnosed cytomegalovirus status with high specificity and sensitivity. Subsequent analysis revealed that first-cohort TCR clusters tended to co-occur in the 120 validation repertoires. A few chains tied to CMV proved CMV antigen-specific in vitro. Despite most TCR sequences being rare, some public TCRs occurred in many donors.

The CDR3 is 15 amino acids. The germline V gene encodes CDR1 SGHVS and CDR2 FNYEAQ. Trimming took 0 bases from V and 6 from J; bases not matched to a gene: 6. The chain links TRBV7-6 to TRBJ2-3; 7 nucleotides match TRBD2. The clonotype comes from a woman aged 30 to 39 in good health and CMV-seronegative. Material: PBMCs. The CDR3, as DNA: TGTGCCAGCAGCTTAGCGGCGGGAGTGCCGGATACGCAGTATTTT. Amino acids: CASSLAAGVPDTQYF. Complete variable domain (other parts from reference TRBV7-6 and TRBJ2-3): GAGVSQSPRYKVTKRGQDVALRCDPISGHVSLYWYRQALGQGPEFLTYFNYEAQQDKSGLPNDRFSAERPEGSISTLTIQRTEQRDSAMYRCASSLAAGVPDTQYFGPGTRLTVL.